This is a list of T cell receptor beta chains from one sample in a study of blood T cell repertoires in COVID-19. The method was immunoSEQ multiplex PCR; TCRdb's version includes in-frame clones alone and lacks a portion of them. The data contain around 470,000 clones, roughly 89% of them singletons. The sequenced material came from peripheral blood. The receptors were sampled from a young man with COVID-19, enrolled during active disease. Each CDR3 is given with its conserved first and last residue. A D gene is named only where the DNA matches it firmly. For some rows the clone size is stated as once, few or many, or as a class when expanded; others skip it.

TGTGCCAGCGAAAGAAAGTCCGGGAGCTCCTACGAGCAGTACTTC | CASERKSGSSYEQYF | TRBV6-5 | . | . | TRBJ2-7
TGTGCCAGCTCACCACGAGGGGGCGCTGGGTATGGCTACACCTTC | CASSPRGGAGYGYTF | TRBV18 | . | TRBD1 | TRBJ1-2
TGTGCCAGCAGTTACAGGGGCGAGCAGTACTTC | CASSYRGEQYF | TRBV6-6 | . | . | TRBJ2-7
TGTGCCAGCAGCGTAGTGGCCAATTCCTACGAGCAGTACTTC | CASSVVANSYEQYF | TRBV9 | . | . | TRBJ2-7
TGCAGCGTTGGTCAGGGAGGAGGTCAGCCCCAGCATTTT | CSVGQGGGQPQHF | TRBV29-1 | once | . | TRBJ1-5
TGTGCCAGCAGTGAAGCGCTCGGAGTCCGAACTGAAGCTTTCTTT | CASSEALGVRTEAFF | TRBV6-1 | once | . | TRBJ1-1
TGTGCCAGCAGTTTTAAGAGAGATCAGCCCCAGCATTTT | CASSFKRDQPQHF | TRBV12-3/TRBV12-4 | once | . | TRBJ1-5
TGTGCCAGCAGCTTACTGCAGGGCCTCTCTGGAAACACCATATATTTT | CASSLLQGLSGNTIYF | TRBV7-2 | . | . | TRBJ1-3
TGTGCCAGCAGCTCCAGACAGGATACAAGCTATGGCTACACCTTC | CASSSRQDTSYGYTF | TRBV5-4 | . | . | TRBJ1-2
TGTGCCAGCAGCTTATACGAGGGAGTTGTCTCCTACGAGCAGTACTTC | CASSLYEGVVSYEQYF | TRBV7-9 | . | . | TRBJ2-7
TGTGCCAGCAGCCCCGGACAGGCCCTTAGCAATCAGCCCCAGCATTTT | CASSPGQALSNQPQHF | TRBV7-9 | few | TRBD1 | TRBJ1-5